The 24 T cell receptor beta chains below all came from one sample that was sequenced in a study of shared clonotypes between healthy human individuals. The data were produced by immunoSEQ multiplex PCR, yet TCRdb's version contains in-frame clones alone and is incomplete. The sample yields about 2.4 million clones, approximately 94% seen once. The specimen sequenced was naive CD4+ T cells sorted from blood. Subset given: CD45RA+ positively selected. All receptors come from a man aged 18-30 years in good health.

V is TRBV6-1 and J is TRBJ2-5; TRBD1 matches 7 bases. V was clipped by 2 bases and J by 2 bases; unmatched bases: 11. CDR1 and CDR2 from the germline V gene are MNHNS and SASEGT. The length of the CDR3 is 17 residues. Written as DNA, the CDR3 is TGTGCCAGCAGTGAAAAGAGGGGGCGACAGAAACAAGAGACCCAGTACTTC. As protein: CASSEKRGRQKQETQYF.

This CDR3 reads CASSDSTDTQYF. CDR3 nucleotides: TGTGCCAGCAGTGATAGCACAGATACGCAGTATTTT. The chain combines TRBV28 with TRBJ2-3; D call uncertain. With 5 bases removed from V and 0 bases from J, the gap between germline ends came to 3 bases. The CDR3 sequence is 12 residues long. Germline assignment: CDR1 MDHEN and CDR2 SYDVKM. Drawing the rest from reference TRBV28 and TRBJ2-3, the complete variable domain is DVKVTQSSRYLVKRTGEKVFLECVQDMDHENMFWYRQDPGLGLRLIYFSYDVKMKEKGDIPEGYSVSREKKERFSLILESASTNQTSMYLCASSDSTDTQYFGPGTRLTVL.

The rearrangement joins TRBV11-2 to TRBJ1-4, with 8 bases fitting TRBD1. The CDR3 is 15 residues long. V was pared by 2 bases and J by 3 bases, with 2 bases of the junction left unmatched. The germline CDR1 and CDR2 sequences are SGHAT and FQNNGV. In DNA form, the CDR3 reads TGTGCCAGCAGCTTAACAGGGGGGTCTAATGAAAAACTGTTTTTT. Protein product: CASSLTGGSNEKLFF. The entire variable domain, with the rest obtained from reference TRBV11-2 and TRBJ1-4, is as follows: EAGVAQSPRYKIIEKRQSVAFWCNPISGHATLYWYQQILGQGPKLLIQFQNNGVVDDSQLPKDRFSAERLKGVDSTLKIQPAKLEDSAVYLCASSLTGGSNEKLFFGSGTQLSVL.

This chain uses TRBV7-3 with TRBJ2-5, with D possibly being TRBD2 (6 bases). Looked up from germline, CDR1 is SGHTA and CDR2 is FQGTGA. Trimming stripped 5 bases from V and 3 bases from J, with 16 bases between. The CDR3 spans 15 residues. CDR3 sequence reads: CASSPGRGPEETQYF. The CDR3 coding sequence is TGTGCCAGCAGCCCGGGGCGGGGACCAGAAGAGACCCAGTACTTC.

V usage is TRBV6-1 and J usage is TRBJ2-3; TRBD2 agrees at 9 bases. There are 16 residues in the CDR3. The trim removed 1 base at V and 4 bases at J, leaving 6 bases unmatched. CDR1 MNHNS and CDR2 SASEGT come from the germline V gene. This CDR3 reads CASSEVLAGASDTQYF. For the CDR3, the DNA is TGTGCCAGCAGTGAAGTATTAGCGGGGGCATCAGATACGCAGTATTTT.

This chain links TRBV19 with TRBJ1-4, with D unclear. The germline V and J ends were trimmed by 7 bases and 0 bases, with 12 bases remaining between them. The CDR3 covers 15 residues. The germline CDR1 and CDR2 sequences are LNHDA and SQIVND (reference sequence). The CDR3 protein is CASTLDGATNEKLFF. The CDR3 region has the DNA TGTGCCAGTACCCTAGACGGAGCAACTAATGAAAAACTGTTTTTT.

The J gene is TRBJ2-7, the V gene TRBV5-4; no clear D gene. The CDR3 length is 15 residues. The V end was cut by 0 bases, the J end by 6 bases, with 16 bases between. The germline V gene has CDR1 SGHNT and CDR2 YYREEE (reference sequence). The CDR3, as DNA: TGTGCCAGCAGCTTGGCTTTGGCAGGAGTCACCGAGCAGTACTTC. Translation gives CASSLALAGVTEQYF. Looking up the rest from reference TRBV5-4 and TRBJ2-7 gives the full variable domain: ETGVTQSPTHLIKTRGQQVTLRCSSQSGHNTVSWYQQALGQGPQFIFQYYREEENGRGNFPPRFSGLQFPNYSSELNVNALELDDSALYLCASSLALAGVTEQYFGPGTRLTVT.

This clone came up once. The rearrangement uses TRBV28 and TRBJ2-1, with 12 bases fitting TRBD2. Unmatched junction bases numbered 4, after V lost 4 bases and J lost 3 bases. This CDR3 is 16 amino acids long. Germline loops: CDR1 MDHEN, CDR2 SYDVKM. The CDR3 bases are TGTGCCAGCAGTTCGGGACTAGCGGGCTACTACAATGAGCAGTTCTTC. Its translation is CASSSGLAGYYNEQFF.

This clone was seen a single time. Other DNA sequences in the sample encode the same CDR3. The rearrangement joins TRBV14 to TRBJ1-1, with unresolved D. Between the trimmed V and J ends, which lost 1 base and 4 bases, there was a span of 7 bases. This CDR3 region has 13 residues. Germline V gene data show CDR1 as SGHDN and CDR2 as FVKESK. CDR3 amino acids: CASSQAPGTEAFF. The CDR3 DNA follows: TGTGCCAGCAGCCAAGCCCCTGGCACTGAAGCTTTCTTT.

J is TRBJ1-3 and V is TRBV7-2; D uncertain. The V end was cut by 1 base, the J end by 0 bases, with 7 bases between. The CDR3 runs to 15 residues. Germline CDR1 and CDR2: SGHTA and FQGNSA. As DNA, the CDR3 is TGTGCCAGCAGCTTAGAGGCCAGCTCTGGAAACACCATATATTTT. It translates to CASSLEASSGNTIYF.

This clone was counted between two and nine times. V and J are TRBV19 and TRBJ2-2; no reliable D call. V lost 3 bases and J 6 bases, leaving 8 bases between the germline ends. Germline V gene data show CDR1 as LNHDA and CDR2 as SQIVND (reference sequence). The CDR3 totals 13 residues. CDR3 protein: CASSMGSAGELFF. Written as DNA, the CDR3 is TGTGCCAGTAGTATGGGGTCGGCCGGGGAGCTGTTTTTT.

The chain joins TRBV6-5 to TRBJ1-2, with D possibly matching TRBD1 (6 bases). The V end lost 0 bases, the J end lost 2 bases, and 10 bases lay between the germline ends. The length of the CDR3 is 15 residues. Germline CDR1 MNHEY, CDR2 SVGAGI. DNA for the CDR3: TGTGCCAGCAGTTACTCTGGGGGCAGGAACTATGGCTACACCTTC. Protein: CASSYSGGRNYGYTF.

The chain employs TRBV12-5 and TRBJ1-4; no clear D gene. From germline, CDR1 is LGHNT and CDR2 FRNRAP. CDR3 length: 13 residues. Trimming shortened V by 2 bases and J by 6 bases, and 7 bases separated the two germline ends. The CDR3 nucleotides read TGTGCTAGTGGTTTGCCGAGGGATGAAAAACTGTTTTTT. Translated: CASGLPRDEKLFF. Full variable domain (outside the CDR3, taken from reference TRBV12-5 and TRBJ1-4): DARVTQTPRHKVTEMGQEVTMRCQPILGHNTVFWYRQTMMQGLELLAYFRNRAPLDDSGMPKDRFSAEMPDATLATLKIQPSEPRDSAVYFCASGLPRDEKLFFGSGTQLSVL.

The gene calls are TRBV27 and TRBJ2-1; 10 bases map to TRBD2. The CDR3 is 13 amino acids. Germline V gene lookup returns CDR1 MNHEY and CDR2 SMNVEV (reference sequence). With V trimmed by 9 bases and J by 8 bases, 7 bases remained unmatched. Here the CDR3 reads CASGTSVVYEQFF. In nucleotides, the CDR3 is TGTGCCAGTGGGACTAGCGTCGTGTATGAGCAGTTCTTC.

The chain employs TRBV9 and TRBJ2-3; 7 bases are a match to TRBD2. The V segment lost 1 base and the J segment 2 bases; nucleotides outside the gene matches: 1. The germline gives CDR1 SGDLS, CDR2 YYNGEE. The CDR3 length is 14 residues. CDR3 region: CASSVTSDTDTQYF. The CDR3 DNA sequence: TGTGCCAGCAGCGTAACTAGCGACACAGATACGCAGTATTTT.

This rearrangement joins TRBV30 to TRBJ2-2, with D uncertain. V lost 0 bases and J lost 1, with 9 bases in between. CDR1 is GTSNPN, CDR2 SVGIG, per germline (reference sequence). The CDR3 has 15 residues. CDR3 region: CAWSVPAVNTGELFF. CDR3 in DNA: TGTGCCTGGAGTGTTCCCGCAGTGAACACCGGGGAGCTGTTTTTT.

CDR3 amino acids: CASRDRRSNQPQHF. CDR3 nucleotide sequence: TGTGCCAGCAGAGACAGGCGAAGCAATCAGCCCCAGCATTTT. The chain uses TRBV6-5 and TRBJ1-5; weak D call: TRBD1 (6 bases). The V gene lost 6 bases and the J gene lost 1 base, with 10 bases spanning the gap. The CDR3 runs to 14 residues. Germline V gene lookup returns CDR1 MNHEY and CDR2 SVGAGI.

This CDR3 is CATKPQTTYEQYF. The DNA of the CDR3 is TGTGCCACCAAACCACAGACGACCTACGAGCAGTACTTC. V gene TRBV6-6 combines with J gene TRBJ2-7; D remains unclear. This CDR3 is 13 amino acids long. Trimming cost V 10 bases and J 2 bases, with 15 bases left between them. Germline V lookup: CDR1 MNHNY, CDR2 SVGAGI (reference sequence).

V and J are TRBV18 and TRBJ2-7, with D perhaps matching TRBD1 (6 bases). The germline V gene has CDR1 KGHSH and CDR2 LQKENI. CDR3 length equals 15 residues. The V gene lost 8 bases and the J gene lost 2 bases, with 19 bases spanning the gap. Here the CDR3 reads CASRQRGRGPYEQYF. The DNA of the CDR3 is TGTGCCAGCCGCCAGAGGGGGAGAGGACCCTACGAGCAGTACTTC.

In regard to this clone: Other DNA variants within this sample encode the same CDR3. The CDR3 DNA reads TGCGCCAGCAGCTTGGGAGTCCAAGAGACCCAGTACTTC. Amino acids: CASSLGVQETQYF. This chain joins TRBV5-1 and TRBJ2-5; no reliable D call. The V end was cut by 0 bases, the J end by 1 base, with 4 bases between. The CDR3 loop spans 13 amino acids. The V gene's germline CDR1 is SGHRS and CDR2 YFSETQ. Full variable domain (outside the CDR3, taken from reference TRBV5-1 and TRBJ2-5): KAGVTQTPRYLIKTRGQQVTLSCSPISGHRSVSWYQQTPGQGLQFLFEYFSETQRNKGNFPGRFSGRQFSNSRSEMNVSTLELGDSALYLCASSLGVQETQYFGPGTRLLVL.

This rearrangement joins TRBV7-9 to TRBJ2-2; 10 nucleotides agree with TRBD2. From germline, CDR1 is SEHNR and CDR2 FQNEAQ (reference sequence). The J segment lost 6 bases and the V segment lost 1 base, leaving 11 bases of the junction unmatched. The CDR3 is made up of 18 amino acids. Written as DNA, the CDR3 is TGTGCCAGCAGCTTAGGCCGGGGGTCTAGCGGGAGCGCCGGGGAGCTGTTTTTT. It specifies CASSLGRGSSGSAGELFF.

CDR3 nucleotides: TGCGCCAGCAGCCAACCAGGCAGGTCTTATGGAAACACCATATATTTT. Residues: CASSQPGRSYGNTIYF. The chain recombines TRBV4-1 with TRBJ1-3; D uncertain. This CDR3 comprises 16 residues. V shed 2 bases and J shed 3 bases, with 14 bases lying between them. Germline CDR1 and CDR2: MGHRA and YSYEKL.

The V gene is TRBV2, the J gene TRBJ1-1; the D gene is possibly TRBD1 (5 bases). This CDR3 comprises 12 residues. Germline values: CDR1 SNHLY, CDR2 FYNNEI. Trimming cost V 4 bases and J 10 bases, with 13 bases left between them. CDR3 sequence (DNA): TGTGCCAGCAGTGGGGGAGGGGTAGTAGCTTTCTTT. Amino acids: CASSGGGVVAFF.

This chain connects TRBV5-1 to TRBJ2-6, with D possibly matching TRBD2 (5 bases). The CDR3 has 16 residues. Germline CDR1 reads SGHRS; CDR2 reads YFSETQ. V shed 4 bases and J shed 2 bases, with 13 bases lying between them. The CDR3 coding sequence is TGCGCCAGCAGCCCCACAATCGGGACTGGGGCCAACGTCCTGACTTTC. Its protein product is CASSPTIGTGANVLTF.